These 15 T cell receptor beta chains were sequenced from one sample in a study of cytomegalovirus exposure and HLA in healthy donors. The PCR contained 60 Vbeta and 13 Jbeta primers. Data came from immunoSEQ multiplex PCR; TCRdb stores just in-frame clones and leaves some out. The table lists about 140,000 clones, about 70% of them singletons, with 2.4% in the top ten. Sequences were obtained from PBMCs. The receptors here all came from a woman aged 40 to 49 in good health and CMV-seronegative.

The V call is TRBV12-5, the J call TRBJ2-5; 8 bases match TRBD2. The V gene's germline CDR1 is LGHNT and CDR2 FRNRAP. Trimming removed 9 bases from V and 3 bases from J; junction bases left unmatched: 6. This CDR3 has 13 amino acids. CDR3 DNA: TGTGCTAGCAGCAGAGCGGGGGAAGAGACCCAGTACTTC. Residues: CASSRAGEETQYF.

The sample holds a few counts of this clone. The rearrangement links TRBV11-1 to TRBJ1-1, with TRBD1 identical over 10 bases. The germline V gene has CDR1 SGHAT and CDR2 FQDESV (reference sequence). The CDR3 loop spans 15 amino acids. V dropped 1 base and J dropped 3; count of bases not matched to a gene: 2. This CDR3 is CASSLGGTGDTEAFF. In DNA form, the CDR3 reads TGTGCCAGCAGCTTAGGCGGGACAGGGGACACTGAAGCTTTCTTT.

This chain connects TRBV27 to TRBJ1-2; 8 nucleotides agree with TRBD1. Germline trimming cut 4 bases from V and 8 bases from J; bases unmatched to any gene: 6. The CDR3 totals 13 residues. The V gene's germline CDR1 is MNHEY and CDR2 SMNVEV (reference sequence). The CDR3, as DNA: TGTGCCAGCAGTTCCCAGGGGGCAGGAGGCTACACCTTC. Translated: CASSSQGAGGYTF.

The rearrangement joins TRBV7-2 to TRBJ1-3, with D possibly TRBD1 on 6 matching bases. CDR3 length: 16 amino acids. V was trimmed by 5 bases and J by 2 bases, leaving 16 bases between them. Germline V gene data show CDR1 as SGHTA and CDR2 as FQGNSA. CDR3 loop: CASSPGGGLPGNTIYF. In nucleotides, the CDR3 is TGTGCCAGCAGCCCCGGTGGGGGCTTGCCTGGAAACACCATATATTTT.

V gene TRBV7-9 combines with J gene TRBJ1-5; no firm D call. V was pared by 5 bases and J by 8 bases, with 10 bases between. CDR1 and CDR2 from the germline V gene are SEHNR and FQNEAQ (reference sequence). The CDR3 is made up of 12 amino acids. The CDR3 DNA is TGTGCCAGCAGCGTTGACTGGGAGCCCCAGCATTTT. Amino acids: CASSVDWEPQHF.

About this clone: An end of the junction differs from the germline gene, which may be a read error. Different DNA sequences within this sample yield the same CDR3. The rearrangement joins TRBV6-1 to TRBJ1-5; no definite D call. CDR1 and CDR2 from the germline V gene are MNHNS and SASEGT. The CDR3 length is 12 residues. CDR3 sequence (DNA): TGCGCCAGCAGTGCCCCTCCTCAGCCCCAGCATTTT. Translating gives CASSAPPQPQHF.

V usage is TRBV5-4 and J usage is TRBJ2-6; 12 bases agree with TRBD2. The CDR3 runs to 18 residues. Germline CDR1 is SGHNT and CDR2 is YYREEE (reference sequence). V dropped 4 bases and J dropped 4; count of bases not matched to a gene: 9. Here the CDR3 reads CASSHSLAGGLGANVLTF. The CDR3 DNA reads TGTGCCAGCAGCCACTCTCTAGCGGGGGGGCTCGGGGCCAACGTCCTGACTTTC. The variable domain in full, with the rest retrieved from reference TRBV5-4 and TRBJ2-6, is ETGVTQSPTHLIKTRGQQVTLRCSSQSGHNTVSWYQQALGQGPQFIFQYYREEENGRGNFPPRFSGLQFPNYSSELNVNALELDDSALYLCASSHSLAGGLGANVLTFGAGSRLTVL.

This clone has a handful of counts. The V gene is TRBV6-5, the J gene TRBJ1-1, with D maybe TRBD1 (6 bases). The germline gives CDR1 MNHEY, CDR2 SVGAGI. Trimming stripped 6 bases from V and 1 base from J, with 15 bases between. The CDR3 is 15 residues long. CDR3 in amino acids: CASSGIQGWNTEAFF. The CDR3 DNA reads as TGTGCCAGCAGCGGAATTCAGGGGTGGAACACTGAAGCTTTCTTT.

The genes are TRBV4-2 and TRBJ2-1; 14 bases fit TRBD2. The CDR3 runs 19 residues. Per germline, CDR1 LGHNA and CDR2 YNFKEQ. The ends lost 0 bases at V and 4 bases at J; junction bases unmatched: 8. Written as DNA, the CDR3 is TGTGCCAGCAGCCAAGAAAGAGGACTAGCGGGGGGACCTTACAATGAGCAGTTCTTC. Translating gives CASSQERGLAGGPYNEQFF.

The chain uses TRBV4-1 and TRBJ1-5; D remains unclear. The CDR3 totals 15 residues. V was cut by 0 bases and J by 9 bases, with 15 bases left in between. Looked up from germline, CDR1 is MGHRA and CDR2 is YSYEKL. CDR3 in amino acids: CASSQDNVAGSPQHF. The CDR3 nucleotides are TGCGCCAGCAGCCAAGATAATGTCGCAGGATCGCCCCAGCATTTT.

The chain employs TRBV6-6 and TRBJ1-5, with D tentatively TRBD1 (6 bases). Germline V gene lookup returns CDR1 MNHNY and CDR2 SVGAGI (reference sequence). Between the trimmed V and J ends, which lost 2 bases and 2 bases, there was a span of 10 bases. The CDR3 has 15 residues. CDR3 bases: TGTGCCAGCAGTTACGGCTCAGGGGGCAATCAGCCCCAGCATTTT. It translates to CASSYGSGGNQPQHF.

V usage is TRBV11-2 and J usage is TRBJ2-7; D gene ambiguous. Trimming pared 1 base from V and 2 bases from J, leaving 12 bases between. CDR3 length equals 15 residues. Germline CDR1 and CDR2: SGHAT and FQNNGV. The CDR3 region is CASSLAMGNAYEQYF. For the CDR3, the DNA is TGTGCCAGCAGCTTAGCGATGGGCAATGCCTACGAGCAGTACTTC.

The V gene is TRBV2, the J gene TRBJ2-1; D perhaps matches TRBD2 (5 bases). The V end lost 3 bases, the J end lost 5 bases, and 11 bases lay between the germline ends. CDR3 length equals 14 residues. The germline CDR1 and CDR2 sequences are SNHLY and FYNNEI. CDR3 coding DNA: TGTGCCAGCAGTGACAGCGTGCGGGACAATGAGCAGTTCTTC. Its translation: CASSDSVRDNEQFF.

V usage is TRBV4-3 and J usage is TRBJ2-7, with D unclear. Germline values: CDR1 LGHNA, CDR2 YSLEER. This CDR3 has 15 amino acids. The V and J ends lost 0 bases and 2 bases respectively, with 11 bases between them. The CDR3 nucleotides read TGCGCCAGCAGCCAAGATAATGGCGGCCCCTACGAGCAGTACTTC. The encoded protein is CASSQDNGGPYEQYF.

The table lists this clone with a few counts. The chain is built from TRBV19 and TRBJ1-1; 7 bases fit TRBD1. This CDR3 contains 15 residues. Germline values: CDR1 LNHDA, CDR2 SQIVND (reference sequence). V gave up 3 bases and J gave up 5 bases; unmatched junction bases: 9. The CDR3 DNA reads as TGTGCCAGTAGTATGGGGACAGTCTTTAGGACTGAAGCTTTCTTT. Amino acids: CASSMGTVFRTEAFF.